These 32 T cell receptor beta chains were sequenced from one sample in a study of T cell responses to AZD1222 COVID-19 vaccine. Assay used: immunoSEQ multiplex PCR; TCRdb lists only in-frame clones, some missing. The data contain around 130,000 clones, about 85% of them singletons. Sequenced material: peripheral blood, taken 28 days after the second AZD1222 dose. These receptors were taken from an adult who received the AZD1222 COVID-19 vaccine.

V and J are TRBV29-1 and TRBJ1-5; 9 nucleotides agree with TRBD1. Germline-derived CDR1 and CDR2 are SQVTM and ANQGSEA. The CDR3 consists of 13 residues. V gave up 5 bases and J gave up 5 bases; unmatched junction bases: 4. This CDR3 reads CSVTGGSHQPQHF. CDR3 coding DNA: TGCAGCGTTACAGGGGGCAGCCATCAGCCCCAGCATTTT.

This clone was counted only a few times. This CDR3 reads CASSMGLLEEQYF. CDR3 DNA: TGCGCCAGCAGTATGGGCCTCCTGGAGGAGCAGTACTTC. The rearrangement uses TRBV10-1 and TRBJ2-7; D is undetermined. CDR1 is WNHNN and CDR2 is SYGVQD in the germline V gene (reference sequence). This CDR3 comprises 13 residues. V lost 5 bases and J 7 bases, leaving 15 bases between the germline ends.

CDR3: CASRAASRGPGQPQHF. Written as DNA, the CDR3 is TGTGCCAGCAGGGCAGCGAGCAGGGGGCCTGGTCAGCCCCAGCATTTT. The gene calls are TRBV28 and TRBJ1-5; 8 positions match TRBD1. This CDR3 has 16 residues. CDR1 MDHEN and CDR2 SYDVKM come from the germline V gene. V shed 6 bases, J shed 6 bases, and the junction held 13 bases outside the gene matches.

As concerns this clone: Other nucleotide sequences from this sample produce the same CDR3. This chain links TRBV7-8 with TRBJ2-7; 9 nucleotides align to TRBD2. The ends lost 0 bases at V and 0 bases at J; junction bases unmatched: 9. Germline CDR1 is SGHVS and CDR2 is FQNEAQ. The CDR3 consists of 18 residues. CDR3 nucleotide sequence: TGTGCCAGCAGCTTAGCGAGGGGTAGCGGGGGTAACTCCTACGAGCAGTACTTC. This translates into CASSLARGSGGNSYEQYF. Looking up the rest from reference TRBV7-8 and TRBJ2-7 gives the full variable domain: GAGVSQSPRYKVAKRGQDVALRCDPISGHVSLFWYQQALGQGPEFLTYFQNEAQLDKSGLPSDRFFAERPEGSVSTLKIQRTQQEDSAVYLCASSLARGSGGNSYEQYFGPGTRLTVT.

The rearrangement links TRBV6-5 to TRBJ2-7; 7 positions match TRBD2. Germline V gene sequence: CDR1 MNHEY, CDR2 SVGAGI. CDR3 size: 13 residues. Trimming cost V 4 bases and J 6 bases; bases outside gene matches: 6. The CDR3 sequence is CASSSGGSGEQYF. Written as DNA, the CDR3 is TGTGCCAGCAGTTCGGGGGGATCCGGCGAGCAGTACTTC.

CDR3 in amino acids: CASRPPGQGHGYTF. DNA for the CDR3: TGTGCCAGCAGGCCCCCGGGACAGGGACATGGCTACACCTTC. The genes are TRBV6-5 and TRBJ1-2; 9 bases map to TRBD1. Per the germline V gene, CDR1 is MNHEY and CDR2 is SVGAGI. This CDR3 has 14 amino acids. The trim removed 6 bases at V and 6 bases at J, leaving 8 bases unmatched.

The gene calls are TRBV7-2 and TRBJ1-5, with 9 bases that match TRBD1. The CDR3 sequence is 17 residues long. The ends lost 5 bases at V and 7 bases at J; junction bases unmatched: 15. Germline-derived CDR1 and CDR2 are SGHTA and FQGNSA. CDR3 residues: CASSPSPGTGFGQPQHF. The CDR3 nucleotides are TGTGCCAGCAGCCCCAGTCCCGGGACAGGGTTCGGCCAGCCCCAGCATTTT.

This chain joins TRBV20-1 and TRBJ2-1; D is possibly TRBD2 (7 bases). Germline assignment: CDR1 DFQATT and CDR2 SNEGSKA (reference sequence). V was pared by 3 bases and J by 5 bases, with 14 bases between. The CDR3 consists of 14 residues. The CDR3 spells CSASSGGLDNEQFF. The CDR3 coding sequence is TGCAGTGCTAGTTCGGGGGGCCTGGACAATGAGCAGTTCTTC.

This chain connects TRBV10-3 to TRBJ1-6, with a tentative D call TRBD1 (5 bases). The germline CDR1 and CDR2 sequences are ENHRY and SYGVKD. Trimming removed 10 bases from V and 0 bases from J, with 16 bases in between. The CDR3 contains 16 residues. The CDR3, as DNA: TGTGCCACCGCCGGGACGGTGAGCTCCTATAATTCACCCCTCCACTTT. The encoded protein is CATAGTVSSYNSPLHF.

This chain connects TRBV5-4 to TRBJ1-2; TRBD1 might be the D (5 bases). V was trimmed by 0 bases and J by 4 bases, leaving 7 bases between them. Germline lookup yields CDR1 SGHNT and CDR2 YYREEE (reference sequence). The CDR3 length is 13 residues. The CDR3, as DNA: TGTGCCAGCAGCTTGGAGAGGGGCTATGGCTACACCTTC. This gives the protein CASSLERGYGYTF.

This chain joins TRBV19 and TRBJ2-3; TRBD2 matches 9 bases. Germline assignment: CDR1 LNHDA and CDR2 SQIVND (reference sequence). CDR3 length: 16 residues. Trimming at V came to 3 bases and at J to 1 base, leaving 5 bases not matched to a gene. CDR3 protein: CASSINSGGRTDTQYF. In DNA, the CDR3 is TGTGCCAGTAGTATTAATAGCGGGGGCCGCACAGATACGCAGTATTTT.

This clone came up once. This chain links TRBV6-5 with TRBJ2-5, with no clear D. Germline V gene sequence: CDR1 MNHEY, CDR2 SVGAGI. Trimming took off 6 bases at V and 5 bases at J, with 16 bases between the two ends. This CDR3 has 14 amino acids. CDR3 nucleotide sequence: TGTGCCAGCAGCCGAAGTGGGGTGGGGGAGACCCAGTACTTC. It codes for CASSRSGVGETQYF.

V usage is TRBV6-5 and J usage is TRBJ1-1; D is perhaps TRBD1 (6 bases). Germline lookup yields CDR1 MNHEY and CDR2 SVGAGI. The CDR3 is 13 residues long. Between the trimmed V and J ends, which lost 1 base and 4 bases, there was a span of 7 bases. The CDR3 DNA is TGTGCCAGCAGTTACTTGGACAGCACTGAAGCTTTCTTT. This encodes CASSYLDSTEAFF.

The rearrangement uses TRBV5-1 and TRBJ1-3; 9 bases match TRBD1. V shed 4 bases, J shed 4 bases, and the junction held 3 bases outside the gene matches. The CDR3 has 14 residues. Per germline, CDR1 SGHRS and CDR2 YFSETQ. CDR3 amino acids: CASSQGQGGNTIYF. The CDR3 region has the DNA TGCGCCAGCAGCCAGGGACAGGGAGGAAACACCATATATTTT.

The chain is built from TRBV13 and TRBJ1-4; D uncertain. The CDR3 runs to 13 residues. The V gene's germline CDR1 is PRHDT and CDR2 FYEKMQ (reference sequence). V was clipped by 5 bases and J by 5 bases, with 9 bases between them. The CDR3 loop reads CASSPRMNEKLFF. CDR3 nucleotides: TGTGCCAGCAGCCCCCGAATGAATGAAAAACTGTTTTTT. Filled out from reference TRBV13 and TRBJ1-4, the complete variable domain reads AAGVIQSPRHLIKEKRETATLKCYPIPRHDTVYWYQQGPGQDPQFLISFYEKMQSDKGSIPDRFSAQQFSDYHSELNMSSLELGDSALYFCASSPRMNEKLFFGSGTQLSVL.

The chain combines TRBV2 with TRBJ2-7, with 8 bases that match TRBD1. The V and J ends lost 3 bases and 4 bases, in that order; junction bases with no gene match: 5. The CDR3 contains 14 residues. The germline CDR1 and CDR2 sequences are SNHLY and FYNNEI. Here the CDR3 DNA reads TGTGCCAGCAGTGAGGGGACAGGATCGTACGAGCAGTACTTC. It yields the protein CASSEGTGSYEQYF. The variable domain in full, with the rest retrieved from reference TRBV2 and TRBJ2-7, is EPEVTQTPSHQVTQMGQEVILRCVPISNHLYFYWYRQILGQKVEFLVSFYNNEISEKSEIFDDQFSVERPDGSNFTLKIRSTKLEDSAMYFCASSEGTGSYEQYFGPGTRLTVT.

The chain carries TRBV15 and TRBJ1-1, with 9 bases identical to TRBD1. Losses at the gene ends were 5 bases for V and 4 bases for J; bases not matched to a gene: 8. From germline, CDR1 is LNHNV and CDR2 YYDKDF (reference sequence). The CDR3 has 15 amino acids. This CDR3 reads CATSAPGQGTTEAFF. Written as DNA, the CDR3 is TGTGCCACCAGCGCTCCGGGACAGGGAACCACTGAAGCTTTCTTT.

CDR3 DNA: TGTGCCAGCAGCAGGGATGTTTCTGGCTACACCTTC. This encodes CASSRDVSGYTF. The chain carries TRBV11-2 and TRBJ1-2; D gene unclear. This CDR3 region has 12 residues. V was shortened by 5 bases and J by 7 bases, with 11 bases between the two germline ends. Per germline, CDR1 SGHAT and CDR2 FQNNGV.

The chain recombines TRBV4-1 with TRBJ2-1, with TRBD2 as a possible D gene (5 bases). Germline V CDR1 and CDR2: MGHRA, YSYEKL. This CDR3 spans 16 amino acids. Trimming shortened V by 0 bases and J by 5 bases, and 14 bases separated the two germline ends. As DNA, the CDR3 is TGCGCCAGCAGCCAAGATCGAAGGGAGATCCACAATGAGCAGTTCTTC. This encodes CASSQDRREIHNEQFF.

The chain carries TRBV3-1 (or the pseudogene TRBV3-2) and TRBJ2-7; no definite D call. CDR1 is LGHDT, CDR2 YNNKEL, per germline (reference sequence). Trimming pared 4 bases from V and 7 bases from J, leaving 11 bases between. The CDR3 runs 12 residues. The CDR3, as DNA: TGTGCCAGCAGCCCGGGTCCGCGGGAGCAGTACTTC. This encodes CASSPGPREQYF.

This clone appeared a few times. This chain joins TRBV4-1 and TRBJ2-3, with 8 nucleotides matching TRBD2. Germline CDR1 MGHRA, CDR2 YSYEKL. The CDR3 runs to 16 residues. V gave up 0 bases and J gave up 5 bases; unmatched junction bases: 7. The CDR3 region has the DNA TGCGCCAGCAGCCAAGAACCCGGGGGGGCAGGAGATACGCAGTATTTT. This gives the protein CASSQEPGGAGDTQYF.

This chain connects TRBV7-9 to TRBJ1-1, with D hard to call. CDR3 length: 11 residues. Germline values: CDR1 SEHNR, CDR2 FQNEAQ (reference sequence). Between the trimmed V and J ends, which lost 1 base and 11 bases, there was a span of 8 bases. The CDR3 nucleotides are TGTGCCAGCAGCTTAGAGTCGAACGCTTTCTTT. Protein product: CASSLESNAFF.

CDR3 sequence reads: CASSLPQGSSNEKLFF. The CDR3 nucleotides are TGTGCCAGCAGCTTACCACAGGGGTCCAGTAATGAAAAACTGTTTTTT. The chain links TRBV7-9 to TRBJ1-4; TRBD1 aligns across 7 bases. Germline V lookup: CDR1 SEHNR, CDR2 FQNEAQ (reference sequence). The CDR3 is 16 residues long. V lost 2 bases and J lost 4; bases outside the gene matches: 7.

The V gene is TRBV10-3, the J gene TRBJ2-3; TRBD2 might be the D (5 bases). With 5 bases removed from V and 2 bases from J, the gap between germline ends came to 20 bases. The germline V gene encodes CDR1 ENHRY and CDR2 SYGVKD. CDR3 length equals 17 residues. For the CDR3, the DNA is TGTGCCATCAGTAGTGGAGGTGGACCGTTTTCCACAGATACGCAGTATTTT. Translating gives CAISSGGGPFSTDTQYF.

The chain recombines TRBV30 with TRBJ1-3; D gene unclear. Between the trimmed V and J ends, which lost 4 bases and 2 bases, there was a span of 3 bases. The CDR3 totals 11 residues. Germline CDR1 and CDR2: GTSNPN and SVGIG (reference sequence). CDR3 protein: CAWTTGNTIYF. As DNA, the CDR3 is TGTGCCTGGACCACTGGAAACACCATATATTTT.

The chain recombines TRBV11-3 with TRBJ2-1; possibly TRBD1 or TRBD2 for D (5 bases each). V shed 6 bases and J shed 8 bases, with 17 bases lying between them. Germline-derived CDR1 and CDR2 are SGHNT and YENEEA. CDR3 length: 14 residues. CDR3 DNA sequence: TGTGCCAGCAGTTCTCGGGACGGTAGTGATGAGCAGTTCTTC. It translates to CASSSRDGSDEQFF.

As DNA, the CDR3 is TGTGCCAGCGCGGACAGGAATACCTACGAGCAGTACTTC. Residues: CASADRNTYEQYF. This chain joins TRBV3-1 (or the pseudogene TRBV3-2) and TRBJ2-7; 7 nucleotides line up with TRBD1. Germline lookup yields CDR1 LGHDT and CDR2 YNNKEL (reference sequence). V was pared by 8 bases and J by 2 bases, with 6 bases of the junction left unmatched. The CDR3 loop spans 13 amino acids.

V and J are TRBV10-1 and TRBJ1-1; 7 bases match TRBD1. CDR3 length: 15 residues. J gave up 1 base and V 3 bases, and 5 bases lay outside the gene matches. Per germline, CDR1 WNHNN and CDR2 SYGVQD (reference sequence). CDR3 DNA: TGCGCCAGCAGTGATACGGGGACAGCGAACACTGAAGCTTTCTTT. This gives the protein CASSDTGTANTEAFF.

The CDR3, as DNA: TGCGCCAGCAGCCAAGATATGGGGCTCCTTTCACCCCTCCACTTT. Translated, it gives CASSQDMGLLSPLHF. This chain links TRBV4-1 with TRBJ1-6; D is possibly TRBD1 (5 bases). The CDR3 contains 15 residues. The germline V gene has CDR1 MGHRA and CDR2 YSYEKL. V was shortened by 0 bases and J by 9 bases, with 12 bases between the two germline ends.

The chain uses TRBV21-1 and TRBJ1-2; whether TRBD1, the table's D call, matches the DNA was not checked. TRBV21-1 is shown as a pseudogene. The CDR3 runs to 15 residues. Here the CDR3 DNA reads TGTGCCAGCAGCAAAAGGACAGGGCCTGGGTATGGCTACACCTTC. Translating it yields CASSKRTGPGYGYTF.

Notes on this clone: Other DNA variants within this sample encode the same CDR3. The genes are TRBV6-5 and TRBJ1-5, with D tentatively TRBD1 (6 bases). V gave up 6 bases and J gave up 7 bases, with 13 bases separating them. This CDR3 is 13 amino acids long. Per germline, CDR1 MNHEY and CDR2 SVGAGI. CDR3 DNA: TGTGCCAGCAGCTACAGGGAGGGGCAGCCCCAGCATTTT. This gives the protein CASSYREGQPQHF.

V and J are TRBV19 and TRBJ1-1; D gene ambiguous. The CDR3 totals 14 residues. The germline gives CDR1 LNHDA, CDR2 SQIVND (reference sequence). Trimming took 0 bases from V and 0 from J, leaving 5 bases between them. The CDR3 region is CASSIDGVNTEAFF. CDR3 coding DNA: TGTGCCAGTAGTATAGACGGGGTGAACACTGAAGCTTTCTTT.